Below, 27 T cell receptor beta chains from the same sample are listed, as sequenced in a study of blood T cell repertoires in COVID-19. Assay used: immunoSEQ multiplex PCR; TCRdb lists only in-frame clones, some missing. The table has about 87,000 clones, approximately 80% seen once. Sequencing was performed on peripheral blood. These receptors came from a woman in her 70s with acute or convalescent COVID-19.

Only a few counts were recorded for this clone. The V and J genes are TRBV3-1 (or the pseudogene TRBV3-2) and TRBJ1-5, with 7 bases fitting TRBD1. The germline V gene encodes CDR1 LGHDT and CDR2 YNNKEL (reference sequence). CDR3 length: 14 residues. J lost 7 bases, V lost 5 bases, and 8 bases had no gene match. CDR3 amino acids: CASSVGQEVQPQHF. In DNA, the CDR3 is TGTGCCAGCAGCGTTGGACAGGAGGTCCAGCCCCAGCATTTT.

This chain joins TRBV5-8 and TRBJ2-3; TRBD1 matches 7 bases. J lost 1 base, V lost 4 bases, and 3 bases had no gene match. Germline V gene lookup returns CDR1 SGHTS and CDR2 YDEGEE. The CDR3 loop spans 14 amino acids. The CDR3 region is CASSQQGRTDTQYF. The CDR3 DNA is TGTGCCAGCAGCCAACAGGGGCGCACAGATACGCAGTATTTT. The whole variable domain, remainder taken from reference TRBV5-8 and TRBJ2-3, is EAGVTQSPTHLIKTRGQQATLRCSPISGHTSVYWYQQALGLGLQFLLWYDEGEERNRGNFPPRFSGRQFPNYSSELNVNALELEDSALYLCASSQQGRTDTQYFGPGTRLTVL.

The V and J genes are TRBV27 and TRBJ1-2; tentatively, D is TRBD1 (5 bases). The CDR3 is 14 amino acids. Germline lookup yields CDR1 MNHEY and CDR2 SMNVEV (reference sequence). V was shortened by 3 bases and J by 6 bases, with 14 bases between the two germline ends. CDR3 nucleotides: TGTGCCAGCAGTTTGAGATCCCGGGGGGATGGCTACACCTTC. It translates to CASSLRSRGDGYTF.

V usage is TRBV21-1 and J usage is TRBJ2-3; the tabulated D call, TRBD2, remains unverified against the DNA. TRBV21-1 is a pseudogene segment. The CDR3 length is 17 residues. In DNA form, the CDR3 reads TGTGCCAGCAGCAAAGGACCTAGGCGGGGGTGGCCAGATACGCAGTATTTT. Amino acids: CASSKGPRRGWPDTQYF.

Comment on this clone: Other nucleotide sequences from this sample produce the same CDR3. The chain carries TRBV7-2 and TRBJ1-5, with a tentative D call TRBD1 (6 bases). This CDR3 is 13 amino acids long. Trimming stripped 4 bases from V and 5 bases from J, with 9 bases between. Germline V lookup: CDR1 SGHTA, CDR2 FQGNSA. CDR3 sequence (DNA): TGTGCCAGCAGCTCATACAGGGATCAGCCCCAGCATTTT. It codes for CASSSYRDQPQHF.

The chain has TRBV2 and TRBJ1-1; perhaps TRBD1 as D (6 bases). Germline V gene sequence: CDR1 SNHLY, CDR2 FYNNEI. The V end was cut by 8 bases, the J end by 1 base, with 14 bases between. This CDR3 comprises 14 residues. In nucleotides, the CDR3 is TGTGCCAGCTCCCCGACAGGACGGAACACTGAAGCTTTCTTT. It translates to CASSPTGRNTEAFF.

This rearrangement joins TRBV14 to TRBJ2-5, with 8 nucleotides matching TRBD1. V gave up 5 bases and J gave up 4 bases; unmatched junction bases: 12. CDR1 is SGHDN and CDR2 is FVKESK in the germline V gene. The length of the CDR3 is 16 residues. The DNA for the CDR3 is TGTGCCAGCAGCTTCAATCCCGGACAGGGAGGAGAGACCCAGTACTTC. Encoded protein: CASSFNPGQGGETQYF.

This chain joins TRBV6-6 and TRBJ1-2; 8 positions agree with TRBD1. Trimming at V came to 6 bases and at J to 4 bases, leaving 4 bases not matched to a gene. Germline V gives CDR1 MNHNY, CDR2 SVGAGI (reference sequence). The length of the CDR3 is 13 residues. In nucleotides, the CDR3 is TGTGCCAGCAGATTACAGGGGGTCTATGGCTACACCTTC. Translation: CASRLQGVYGYTF.

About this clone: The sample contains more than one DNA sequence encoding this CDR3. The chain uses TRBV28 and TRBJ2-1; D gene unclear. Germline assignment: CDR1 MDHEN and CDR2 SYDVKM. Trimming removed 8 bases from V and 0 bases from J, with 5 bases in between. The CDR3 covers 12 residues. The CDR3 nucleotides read TGTGCCAGCGGCAGCTCCTACAATGAGCAGTTCTTC. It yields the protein CASGSSYNEQFF.

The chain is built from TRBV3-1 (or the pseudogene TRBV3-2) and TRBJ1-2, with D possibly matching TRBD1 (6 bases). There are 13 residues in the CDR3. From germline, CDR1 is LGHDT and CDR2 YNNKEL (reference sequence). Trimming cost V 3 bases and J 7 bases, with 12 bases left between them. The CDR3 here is CASSHRGKPGYTF. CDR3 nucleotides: TGTGCCAGCAGCCACAGGGGCAAACCTGGCTACACCTTC.

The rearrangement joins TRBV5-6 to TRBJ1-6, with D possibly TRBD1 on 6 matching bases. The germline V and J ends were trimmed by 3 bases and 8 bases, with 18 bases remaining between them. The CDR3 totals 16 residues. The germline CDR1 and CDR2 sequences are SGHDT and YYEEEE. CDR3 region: CASSWQGPSSDSPLHF. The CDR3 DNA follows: TGTGCCAGCAGCTGGCAGGGGCCCTCTTCGGATTCACCCCTCCACTTT.

CDR3 protein: CASSMRGRDTEAFF. The CDR3 DNA is TGTGCCAGTAGTATGAGGGGGCGAGACACTGAAGCTTTCTTT. The chain has TRBV19 and TRBJ1-1; 7 bases are a match to TRBD1. Per the germline V gene, CDR1 is LNHDA and CDR2 is SQIVND (reference sequence). V lost 3 bases to trimming and J lost 3 bases; unmatched junction nucleotides: 4. The CDR3 length is 14 residues.

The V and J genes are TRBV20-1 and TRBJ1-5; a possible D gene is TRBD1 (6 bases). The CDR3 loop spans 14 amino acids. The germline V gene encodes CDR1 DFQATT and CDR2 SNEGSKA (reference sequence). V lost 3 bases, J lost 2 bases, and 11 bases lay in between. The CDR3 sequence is CSASSDRGNQPQHF. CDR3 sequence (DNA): TGCAGTGCTAGTTCGGACAGAGGCAATCAGCCCCAGCATTTT.

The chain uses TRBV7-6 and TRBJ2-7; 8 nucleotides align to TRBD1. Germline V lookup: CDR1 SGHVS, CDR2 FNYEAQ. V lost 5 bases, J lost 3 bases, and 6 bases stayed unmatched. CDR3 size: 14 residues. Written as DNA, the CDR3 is TGTGCCAGCAGCCAGGGAGGACAGGGCTACGAGCAGTACTTC. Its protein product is CASSQGGQGYEQYF.

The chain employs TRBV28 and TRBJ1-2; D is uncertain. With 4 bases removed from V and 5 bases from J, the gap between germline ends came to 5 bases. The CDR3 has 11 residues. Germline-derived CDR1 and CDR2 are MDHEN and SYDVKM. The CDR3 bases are TGTGCCAGCAGTTCGGGGTATGGCTACACCTTC. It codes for CASSSGYGYTF.

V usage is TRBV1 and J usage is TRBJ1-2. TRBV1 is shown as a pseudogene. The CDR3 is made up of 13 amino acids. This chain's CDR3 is CTSSLSLNYGYTF. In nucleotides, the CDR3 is TGCACCAGCAGCCTCTCCCTGAACTATGGCTACACCTTC.

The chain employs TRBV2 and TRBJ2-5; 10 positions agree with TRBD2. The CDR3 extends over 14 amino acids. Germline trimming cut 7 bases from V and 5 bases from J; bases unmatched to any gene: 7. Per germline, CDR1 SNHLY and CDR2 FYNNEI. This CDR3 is CASNLAGASETQYF. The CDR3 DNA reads TGTGCCAGCAACCTAGCGGGGGCCTCTGAGACCCAGTACTTC.

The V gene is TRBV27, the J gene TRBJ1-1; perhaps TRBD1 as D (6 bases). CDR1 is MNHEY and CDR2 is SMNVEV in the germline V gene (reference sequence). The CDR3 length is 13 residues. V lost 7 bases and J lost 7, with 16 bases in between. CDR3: CASTLGGGGEAFF. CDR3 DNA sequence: TGTGCCAGCACCTTGGGGGGGGGCGGTGAAGCTTTCTTT.

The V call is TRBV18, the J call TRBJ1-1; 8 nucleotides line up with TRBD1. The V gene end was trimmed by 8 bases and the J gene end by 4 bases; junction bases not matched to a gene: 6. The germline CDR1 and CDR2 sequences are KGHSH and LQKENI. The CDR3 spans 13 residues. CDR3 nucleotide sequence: TGTGCCAGCACAGTAACAGGGGGCACTGAAGCTTTCTTT. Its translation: CASTVTGGTEAFF.

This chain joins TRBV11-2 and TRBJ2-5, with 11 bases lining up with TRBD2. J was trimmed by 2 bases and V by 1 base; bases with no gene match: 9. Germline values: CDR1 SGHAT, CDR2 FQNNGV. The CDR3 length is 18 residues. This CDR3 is CASSLGASGGRSQETQYF. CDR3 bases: TGTGCCAGCAGCTTAGGGGCTAGCGGGGGGCGATCGCAAGAGACCCAGTACTTC.

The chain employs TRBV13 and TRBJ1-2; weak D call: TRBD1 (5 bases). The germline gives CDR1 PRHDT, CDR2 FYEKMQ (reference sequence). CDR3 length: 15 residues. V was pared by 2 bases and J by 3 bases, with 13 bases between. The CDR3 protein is CASSLRGSRDYGYTF. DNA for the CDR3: TGTGCCAGCAGCTTAAGGGGCAGTAGGGACTATGGCTACACCTTC.

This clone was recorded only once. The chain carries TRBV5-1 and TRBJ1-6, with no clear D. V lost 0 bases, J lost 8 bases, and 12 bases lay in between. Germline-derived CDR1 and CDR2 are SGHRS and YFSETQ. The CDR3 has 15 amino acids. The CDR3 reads CASSLAGNWDSPLHF. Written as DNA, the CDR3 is TGCGCCAGCAGCTTGGCGGGGAATTGGGATTCACCCCTCCACTTT.

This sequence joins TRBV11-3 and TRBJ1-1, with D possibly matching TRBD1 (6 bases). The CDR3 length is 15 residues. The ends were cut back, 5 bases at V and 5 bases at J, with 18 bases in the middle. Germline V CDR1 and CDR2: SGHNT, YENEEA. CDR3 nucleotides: TGTGCCAGCAGCCTAAGGGGGGGGGCGAGTACTGAAGCTTTCTTT. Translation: CASSLRGGASTEAFF.

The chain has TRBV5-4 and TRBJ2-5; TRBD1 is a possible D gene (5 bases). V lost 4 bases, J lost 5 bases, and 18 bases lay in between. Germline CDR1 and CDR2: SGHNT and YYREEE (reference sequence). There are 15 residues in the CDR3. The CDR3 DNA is TGTGCCAGCAGCCATTCCGACAGTAAGGGGGAGACCCAGTACTTC. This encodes CASSHSDSKGETQYF.

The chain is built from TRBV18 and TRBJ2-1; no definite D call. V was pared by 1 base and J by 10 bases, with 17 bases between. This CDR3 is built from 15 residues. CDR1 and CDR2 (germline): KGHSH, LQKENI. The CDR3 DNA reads TGTGCCAGCTCACCACTAGATGTTCGCGCCACGGAGCAGTTCTTC. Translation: CASSPLDVRATEQFF. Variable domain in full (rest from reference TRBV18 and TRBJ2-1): NAGVMQNPRHLVRRRGQEARLRCSPMKGHSHVYWYRQLPEEGLKFMVYLQKENIIDESGMPKERFSAEFPKEGPSILRIQQVVRGDSAAYFCASSPLDVRATEQFFGPGTRLTVL.

The CDR3 sequence is CASRVSSYEQYF. DNA for the CDR3: TGTGCCTCCAGGGTTAGCTCCTACGAGCAGTACTTC. This rearrangement joins TRBV30 to TRBJ2-7, with a tentative D call TRBD1 (5 bases). Germline CDR1 is GTSNPN and CDR2 is SVGIG (reference sequence). Trimming took off 7 bases at V and 0 bases at J, with 10 bases between the two ends. The CDR3 runs to 12 residues. The whole variable domain, remainder taken from reference TRBV30 and TRBJ2-7, is SQTIHQWPATLVQPVGSPLSLECTVEGTSNPNLYWYRQAAGRGLQLLFYSVGIGQISSEVPQNLSASRPQDRQFILSSKKLLLSDSGFYLCASRVSSYEQYFGPGTRLTVT.

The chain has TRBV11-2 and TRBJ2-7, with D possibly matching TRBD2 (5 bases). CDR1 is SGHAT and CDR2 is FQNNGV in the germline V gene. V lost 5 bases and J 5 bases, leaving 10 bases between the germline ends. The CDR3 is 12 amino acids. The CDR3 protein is CASSLQRDEQYF. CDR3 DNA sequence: TGTGCCAGCAGCCTGCAGAGGGACGAGCAGTACTTC.